The TCR beta chain described here comes from a study of early T cells in non-severe SARS-CoV-2 infection. In the study overall: Sequenced material consisted of bulk RNA (from unsorted whole blood), and chains were unpaired.

Unique molecular identifiers were affixed to single, distinct cDNA molecules. Using its own MiXCR run on the 5' RACE reads, TCRdb lists one record per CDR3 protein. In the table there are 55,000 or so distinct CDR3 sequences, approximately 12% of which are singletons. CDR3 length equals 14 residues. The ends lost 3 bases at V and 3 bases at J; junction bases unmatched: 2. Germline V gene lookup returns CDR1 KGHSH and CDR2 LQKENI. This clonotype occurred a few times. Sequenced sample: whole blood. The rearrangement links TRBV18 to TRBJ2-4; 7 bases align to TRBD1. The receptor comes from an adult who was a healthcare worker with PCR-confirmed SARS-CoV-2 infection or an uninfected control (not recorded which). The DNA of the CDR3 is TGTGCCAGCTCACCGACAGGGTTCAAAAACATTCAGTACTTC. Protein sequence: CASSPTGFKNIQYF.